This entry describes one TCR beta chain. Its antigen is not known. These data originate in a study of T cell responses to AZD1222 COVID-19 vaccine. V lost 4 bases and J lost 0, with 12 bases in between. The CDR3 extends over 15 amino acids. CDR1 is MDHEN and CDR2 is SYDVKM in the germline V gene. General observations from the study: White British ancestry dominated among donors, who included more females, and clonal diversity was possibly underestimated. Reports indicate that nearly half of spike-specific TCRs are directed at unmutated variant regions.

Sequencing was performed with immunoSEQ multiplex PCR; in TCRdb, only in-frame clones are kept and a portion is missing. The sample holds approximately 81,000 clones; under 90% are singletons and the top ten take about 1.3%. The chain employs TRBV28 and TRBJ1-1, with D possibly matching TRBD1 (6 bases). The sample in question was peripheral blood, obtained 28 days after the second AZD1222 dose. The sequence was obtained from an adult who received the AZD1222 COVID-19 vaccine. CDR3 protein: CASSSNRVVNTEAFF. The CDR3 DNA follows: TGTGCCAGCAGTTCTAACAGGGTAGTGAACACTGAAGCTTTCTTT.